This T cell receptor beta chain appears in the sequencing data of a study of CD8+ T cells in alopecia areata. Whole-study results and caveats: Sequencing of scalp samples also captures resident alphabeta T cells of normal skin. Alopecia totalis/universalis scalp especially showed more expanded CD8+ clones than normal scalp.

The CDR3 consists of 16 residues. J lost 6 bases, V lost 3 bases, and 13 bases had no gene match. Germline lookup yields CDR1 LNHNV and CDR2 YYDKDF (reference sequence). Notes on this clone: Its target is not known.

Extraction of RNA preceded its reverse transcription into cDNA, which served as the sequencing template. Some clones are missing from TCRdb's copy, which holds only in-frame ones; the method was immunoSEQ multiplex PCR. The sample contains around 100,000 clones, roughly 53% of which appear only once. The source material was CD4+ T cells sorted from blood. The receptor comes from a human donor in good health. V usage is TRBV15 and J usage is TRBJ1-2; the match to TRBD1 covers 7 bases. The CDR3 DNA follows: TGTGCCACCAGCAGGAGTACCGGGGGAGGGGGCAATGGCTACACCTTC. It yields the protein CATSRSTGGGGNGYTF.